The 25 T cell receptor beta chains below were found in one sample sequenced in a study of cytomegalovirus exposure and HLA in healthy donors (dated by TCRdb to about 2017). The method was the immunoSEQ multiplex PCR assay. For the multiplex PCR, a mixture combining 60 forward primers for TCR Vbeta segments and 13 reverse primers for TCR Jbeta segments was used. TCRdb retrieved this table from immuneACCESS and kept in-frame rearrangements only. Not all clones are present; in checked studies, unresolved V genes account for under half, and no reason is known for the remainder. Across this sample there are approximately 69,000 clones, with 70% to 80% seen only once. Roughly 3.5% of the sample goes to the ten largest clones. The source material was PBMCs. Every receptor here comes from a man in his late teens or twenties in good health and CMV-seronegative.

The J gene is TRBJ1-3, the V gene TRBV6-1; weak D call: TRBD1 (5 bases). Trimming cost V 10 bases and J 2 bases, with 18 bases left between them. In germline, CDR1 is MNHNS, CDR2 SASEGT. The CDR3 sequence is 15 residues long. CDR3 sequence: CATREGAQAGNTIYF. CDR3 bases: TGTGCCACCAGAGAAGGGGCGCAGGCTGGAAACACCATATATTTT.

V is TRBV29-1 and J is TRBJ1-1; no reliable D call. Germline-derived CDR1 and CDR2 are SQVTM and ANQGSEA. The V and J ends lost 8 bases and 10 bases respectively, with 17 bases between them. The CDR3 has 11 residues. CDR3 amino acids: CSPQEGLRAFF. The CDR3 bases are TGCAGCCCCCAGGAGGGTCTCAGAGCTTTCTTT.

This rearrangement joins TRBV19 to TRBJ1-5, with 7 bases aligning to TRBD1. V lost 3 bases, J lost 7 bases, and 6 bases stayed unmatched. Per germline, CDR1 LNHDA and CDR2 SQIVND (reference sequence). CDR3 length equals 14 residues. The chain's CDR3 is CASSINRGGQPQHF. DNA of the CDR3: TGTGCCAGTAGTATTAACAGGGGTGGGCAGCCCCAGCATTTT.

This chain uses TRBV5-1 with TRBJ2-1; D unresolved. V dropped 3 bases and J dropped 6 bases, with 10 bases sitting between them. The V gene's germline CDR1 is SGHRS and CDR2 YFSETQ. The CDR3 loop spans 13 amino acids. The CDR3 sequence: CASSSHLGNEQFF. The CDR3 DNA sequence: TGCGCCAGCAGCTCGCACCTAGGCAATGAGCAGTTCTTC.

The J gene is TRBJ1-1, the V gene TRBV14; weak D call: TRBD1 (5 bases). This CDR3 region has 14 residues. In germline, CDR1 is SGHDN, CDR2 FVKESK. V lost 0 bases and J 3 bases, leaving 8 bases between the germline ends. The CDR3 region has the DNA TGTGCCAGCAGCCAAGATGCGGGACACACTGAAGCTTTCTTT. It yields the protein CASSQDAGHTEAFF.

The chain employs TRBV7-6 and TRBJ2-3; unclear D gene. This CDR3 is 18 amino acids long. V lost 2 bases, J lost 2 bases, and 20 bases lay in between. From germline, CDR1 is SGHVS and CDR2 FNYEAQ. The CDR3 DNA is TGTGCCAGCAGCTTATCTCACTTCGGTAGAAATCACACAGATACGCAGTATTTT. It codes for CASSLSHFGRNHTDTQYF.

CDR3 sequence: CASSLSMVKTHGYTF. DNA of the CDR3: TGCGCCAGCAGCTTGTCGATGGTAAAAACTCATGGCTACACCTTC. The rearrangement joins TRBV5-1 to TRBJ1-2, with unresolved D. V was trimmed by 1 base and J by 6 bases, leaving 16 bases between them. The germline gives CDR1 SGHRS, CDR2 YFSETQ. The CDR3 spans 15 residues.

J is TRBJ1-2 and V is TRBV9, with 10 bases fitting TRBD1. The V gene's germline CDR1 is SGDLS and CDR2 YYNGEE. The V gene end was trimmed by 4 bases and the J gene end by 2 bases; junction bases not matched to a gene: 8. The CDR3 spans 16 residues. Written as DNA, the CDR3 is TGTGCCAGCAGCTTAAGGACAGGGGGACCAAACTATGGCTACACCTTC. Amino acids: CASSLRTGGPNYGYTF.

CDR3 nucleotide sequence: TGTGCCAGCAGTTACTCAGGGGGAAATGAAAAACTGTTTTTT. Translating it yields CASSYSGGNEKLFF. The V gene is TRBV6-5, the J gene TRBJ1-4; D possibly corresponds to TRBD1 (6 bases). The CDR3 contains 14 residues. Germline V gene data show CDR1 as MNHEY and CDR2 as SVGAGI. V lost 0 bases and J lost 5, with 7 bases in between.

The chain employs TRBV7-9 and TRBJ1-1; 8 bases align to TRBD1. Germline trimming cut 8 bases from V and 4 bases from J; bases unmatched to any gene: 9. Germline V gene sequence: CDR1 SEHNR, CDR2 FQNEAQ (reference sequence). The CDR3 loop spans 14 amino acids. CDR3 sequence (DNA): TGTGCCAGCGCGGCACAGGGGGTCCCCACTGAAGCTTTCTTT. Its translation: CASAAQGVPTEAFF.

CDR3 bases: TGTGCCAGCAGCTTATCCGGGACTAGCGGTTACGAGCAGTACGTC. Its translation is CASSLSGTSGYEQYV. The gene calls are TRBV7-2 and TRBJ2-7; 11 positions match TRBD2. This CDR3 has 15 amino acids. CDR1 and CDR2 (germline): SGHTA, FQGNSA. The J segment lost 4 bases and the V segment lost 2 bases, leaving 4 bases of the junction unmatched.

This clone was seen a few times. The V gene is TRBV7-6, the J gene TRBJ2-6; D perhaps matches TRBD2 (7 bases). V lost 3 bases, J lost 3 bases, and 15 bases lay in between. CDR3 length: 17 residues. Germline CDR1 SGHVS, CDR2 FNYEAQ. This CDR3 is CASSLYRGGVGANVLTF. Written as DNA, the CDR3 is TGTGCCAGCAGCTTGTATAGGGGGGGCGTTGGGGCCAACGTCCTGACTTTC.

V and J are TRBV29-1 and TRBJ2-3; 9 positions match TRBD2. V lost 4 bases, J lost 4 bases, and 6 bases stayed unmatched. CDR1 is SQVTM and CDR2 is ANQGSEA in the germline V gene. This CDR3 comprises 14 residues. The CDR3 DNA reads as TGCAGCGTTGTGGAGCGGGGGGTGGCAGATACGCAGTATTTT. This codes for CSVVERGVADTQYF.

The genes are TRBV5-6 and TRBJ1-2; TRBD1 matches at 9 bases. V lost 4 bases to trimming and J lost 3 bases; unmatched junction nucleotides: 10. CDR3 length: 16 residues. Germline-derived CDR1 and CDR2 are SGHDT and YYEEEE. CDR3: CASSPLGQGRDYGYTF. CDR3 nucleotide sequence: TGTGCCAGCAGCCCCCTGGGACAGGGACGGGACTATGGCTACACCTTC.

In nucleotides, the CDR3 is TGTGCCAGCAGCCGGACTAGCGGAGAGAGCACAGATACGCAGTATTTT. This gives the protein CASSRTSGESTDTQYF. V and J are TRBV4-2 and TRBJ2-3; 10 bases map to TRBD2. This CDR3 contains 16 residues. With 4 bases clipped from V and 0 bases from J, the junction kept 4 bases outside the gene matches. The V gene's germline CDR1 is LGHNA and CDR2 YNFKEQ.

The genes are TRBV7-9 and TRBJ2-7; D is perhaps TRBD1 (6 bases). The V gene lost 1 base and the J gene lost 6 bases, with 10 bases spanning the gap. The CDR3 runs to 13 residues. Germline CDR1 and CDR2: SEHNR and FQNEAQ (reference sequence). CDR3 loop: CASSLGTVSEQYV. The DNA of the CDR3 is TGTGCCAGCAGCTTAGGGACAGTCTCCGAGCAGTACGTC.

This chain links TRBV14 with TRBJ2-6; D gene unclear. The length of the CDR3 is 16 residues. Trimming pared 1 base from V and 0 bases from J, leaving 7 bases between. Germline CDR1 SGHDN, CDR2 FVKESK. The CDR3 is CASSQVTGSGANVLTF. CDR3 nucleotides: TGTGCCAGCAGCCAAGTGACTGGCTCTGGGGCCAACGTCCTGACTTTC. The variable domain in full, with the rest retrieved from reference TRBV14 and TRBJ2-6, is EAGVTQFPSHSVIEKGQTVTLRCDPISGHDNLYWYRRVMGKEIKFLLHFVKESKQDESGMPNNRFLAERTGGTYSTLKVQPAELEDSGVYFCASSQVTGSGANVLTFGAGSRLTVL.

V usage is TRBV7-9 and J usage is TRBJ1-1; 7 bases map to TRBD1. With 3 bases clipped from V and 0 bases from J, the junction kept 4 bases outside the gene matches. The CDR3 runs to 15 residues. CDR1 SEHNR and CDR2 FQNEAQ come from the germline V gene (reference sequence). CDR3 protein: CASSFWTGMNTEAFF. In DNA, the CDR3 is TGTGCCAGCAGCTTCTGGACAGGTATGAACACTGAAGCTTTCTTT.

The J gene is TRBJ2-7, the V gene TRBV27; 7 bases line up with TRBD1. From germline, CDR1 is MNHEY and CDR2 SMNVEV (reference sequence). The J segment lost 4 bases and the V segment lost 2 bases, leaving 8 bases of the junction unmatched. CDR3 length equals 15 residues. CDR3 loop: CASSLGRAGGYEQYF. In DNA form, the CDR3 reads TGTGCCAGCAGTTTAGGTCGAGCAGGGGGTTACGAGCAGTACTTC.

The count of this clone is one. The rearrangement joins TRBV28 to TRBJ1-6; 8 bases align to TRBD1. J was trimmed by 4 bases and V by 4 bases; bases with no gene match: 9. The germline gives CDR1 MDHEN, CDR2 SYDVKM. The CDR3 totals 17 residues. Here the CDR3 DNA reads TGTGCCAGCAGTTCTTTACGCCGGGACAGGTATAATTCACCCCTCCACTTT. Translated: CASSSLRRDRYNSPLHF.

The chain combines TRBV2 with TRBJ2-3, with D possibly TRBD2 on 5 matching bases. Germline CDR1 SNHLY, CDR2 FYNNEI. The CDR3 has 12 amino acids. V was pared by 6 bases and J by 5 bases, with 9 bases between. The chain's CDR3 is CASSPEGDTQYF. The CDR3 nucleotides are TGTGCCAGCAGCCCCGAGGGAGATACGCAGTATTTT.

This clone was counted once. The V gene is TRBV7-2, the J gene TRBJ2-7; no clear D gene. CDR1 and CDR2 (germline): SGHTA, FQGNSA. V gave up 2 bases and J gave up 3 bases, with 11 bases separating them. CDR3 length equals 14 residues. This chain's CDR3 is CASSLSGFSYEQYV. The CDR3 nucleotides read TGTGCCAGCAGCTTAAGTGGGTTTAGCTACGAGCAGTACGTC.

The chain links TRBV6-5 to TRBJ1-2; 9 nucleotides line up with TRBD1. V trimming: 5 bases; J trimming: 6 bases; junction bases outside the gene matches: 7. CDR1 is MNHEY and CDR2 is SVGAGI in the germline V gene. This CDR3 contains 14 residues. DNA of the CDR3: TGTGCCAGCAGTCCCCCGGGACAGGGTGATGGCTACACCTTC. Translating it yields CASSPPGQGDGYTF.

This chain joins TRBV5-1 and TRBJ1-5, with 7 bases lining up with TRBD1. This CDR3 region has 15 residues. The trim removed 0 bases at V and 3 bases at J, leaving 3 bases unmatched. Germline CDR1 and CDR2: SGHRS and YFSETQ. CDR3 sequence reads: CASSLGTGSNQPQHF. CDR3 in DNA: TGCGCCAGCAGCTTGGGGACAGGCTCCAATCAGCCCCAGCATTTT.

In the case of this clone: The identical CDR3 is also encoded by other nucleotide sequences in the sample. The chain is built from TRBV28 and TRBJ1-2; 8 bases line up with TRBD1. The CDR3 sequence is 14 residues long. V was clipped by 2 bases and J by 3 bases; unmatched bases: 2. Germline lookup yields CDR1 MDHEN and CDR2 SYDVKM. CDR3 sequence reads: CASSLAGGYYGYTF. CDR3 nucleotide sequence: TGTGCCAGCAGTTTAGCAGGGGGCTACTATGGCTACACCTTC.